Sequencing of this T cell receptor beta chain was carried out in a study of memory CD4+ T cells and cytomegalovirus serostatus. About the research overall: Of the healthy Belgian adults, nine or ten were CMV seropositive and about 24 seronegative. Study-level points and caveats: A US-trained random forest predicted CMV serostatus with median AUC around 0.91. Each of 60 to 80 CMV-associated TCRbeta sequences occurred in one to five individuals.

The germline V gene has CDR1 MNHNS and CDR2 SASEGT. CDR3 length: 14 residues. V was clipped by 8 bases and J by 5 bases, with 16 bases between them. The method was immunoSEQ multiplex PCR; TCRdb's version includes in-frame clones alone and lacks a portion of them. The data hold tens of thousands of clones, with 76% observed a single time. As regards this clone: What it binds is not known.

The sort gate was single viable CD3+CD4+CD8-CD45RO+ cells for memory CD4+ T cells. The chain couples TRBV6-1 to TRBJ1-5; tentatively, D is TRBD1 (6 bases). The receptor was isolated from an adult in good health and CMV-seropositive. The sample consisted of memory CD4+ T cells from blood. CDR3 DNA sequence: TGTGCCAGCTCCTCGACGAAGGGGGATCAGCCCCAGCATTTT. It translates to CASSSTKGDQPQHF.